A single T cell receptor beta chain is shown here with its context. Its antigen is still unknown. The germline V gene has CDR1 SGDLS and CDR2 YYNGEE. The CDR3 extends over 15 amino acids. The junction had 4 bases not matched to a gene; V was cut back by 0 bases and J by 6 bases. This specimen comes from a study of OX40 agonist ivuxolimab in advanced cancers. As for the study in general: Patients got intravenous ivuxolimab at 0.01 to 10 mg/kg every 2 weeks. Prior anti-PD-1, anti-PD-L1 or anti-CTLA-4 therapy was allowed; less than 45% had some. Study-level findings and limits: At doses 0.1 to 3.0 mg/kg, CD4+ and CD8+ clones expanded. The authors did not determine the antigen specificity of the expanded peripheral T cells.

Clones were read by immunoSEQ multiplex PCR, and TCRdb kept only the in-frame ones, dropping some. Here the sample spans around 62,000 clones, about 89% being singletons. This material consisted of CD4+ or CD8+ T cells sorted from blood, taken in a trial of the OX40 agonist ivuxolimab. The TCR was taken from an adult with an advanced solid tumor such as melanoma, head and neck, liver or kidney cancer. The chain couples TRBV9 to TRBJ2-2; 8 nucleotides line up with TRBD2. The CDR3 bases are TGTGCCAGCAGCGTAGAAGCGGGAGTCCCCGGGGAGCTGTTTTTT. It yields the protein CASSVEAGVPGELFF.